What follows are 9 T cell receptor beta chains derived from one specimen sequenced in a study of T cells in Graves' hyperthyroidism and ophthalmopathy (dated by TCRdb to the late 2010s). Library preparation used multiplex PCR. These reads were obtained on an Illumina HiSeq 2000. TCR beta CDR3 regions were amplified from RNA transcripts. A first-round RT-PCR of the TCR CDR3 used the HTBI primer set with the Qiagen OneStep RT-PCR kit. Using fastp trimming at Q25 and MiXCR clonotype assembly, TCRdb reanalyzed the public sequencing data and kept in-frame beta chains. Each CDR3 protein appears once, grouped with its most common genes and DNA. The sample table records about 200,000 distinct CDR3 sequences; about a sixth of these occur just once. The leading ten clones occupy around 48% of the sample. Sequenced input: blood. All receptors derive from a woman aged 50 to 60 with Graves' hyperthyroidism.

This clonotype showed up many times. CDR3 loop: CASSPSEAGTDTQYF. In DNA, the CDR3 is TGTGCCAGCAGCCCTTCGGAAGCGGGCACAGATACGCAGTATTTT. This chain links TRBV7-9 with TRBJ2-3; maybe TRBD2 (5 bases). Trimming shortened V by 5 bases and J by 1 base, and 13 bases separated the two germline ends. Germline CDR1 SEHNR, CDR2 FQNEAQ (reference sequence). The CDR3 extends over 15 amino acids.

This clonotype was recorded at least ten times. This rearrangement joins TRBV5-1 to TRBJ2-7, with D perhaps TRBD2 (6 bases). The CDR3 runs to 15 residues. Per the germline V gene, CDR1 is SGHRS and CDR2 is YFSETQ. Trimming stripped 4 bases from V and 4 bases from J, with 18 bases between. CDR3 in DNA: TGCGCCAGCAGCACGGGCCTCCGGGACTCGTACGAGCAGTACTTC. Translation gives CASSTGLRDSYEQYF.

CDR3 nucleotide sequence: TGCGCCAGCAGCCAGGGGGGAGGACATCCGCCGGAGACCCAGTACTTC. Translating it yields CASSQGGGHPPETQYF. The chain joins TRBV4-1 to TRBJ2-5, with a tentative D call TRBD2 (6 bases). V was clipped by 3 bases and J by 5 bases, with 19 bases between them. There are 16 residues in the CDR3. CDR1 and CDR2 (germline): MGHRA, YSYEKL.

This clonotype was found many times. This chain connects TRBV11-2 to TRBJ2-3; perhaps TRBD1 as D (6 bases). The V gene lost 2 bases and the J gene lost 5 bases, with 14 bases spanning the gap. The CDR3 is made up of 15 amino acids. Germline lookup yields CDR1 SGHAT and CDR2 FQNNGV. CDR3 coding DNA: TGTGCCAGCAGCTTATTGGGGGCCGACCTAGATACGCAGTATTTT. Residues: CASSLLGADLDTQYF.

The chain has TRBV27 and TRBJ1-5; 7 bases map to TRBD1. Per germline, CDR1 MNHEY and CDR2 SMNVEV (reference sequence). Trimming cost V 5 bases and J 6 bases; bases outside gene matches: 7. The CDR3 spans 14 residues. CDR3 in amino acids: CASSLQGGSQPQHF. The CDR3 DNA reads as TGTGCCAGCAGTCTTCAAGGGGGCTCTCAGCCCCAGCATTTT.

This clonotype has ten or more counts. The J gene is TRBJ2-5, the V gene TRBV20-1; 7 bases align to TRBD1. The ends lost 5 bases at V and 2 bases at J; junction bases unmatched: 5. Germline V lookup: CDR1 DFQATT, CDR2 SNEGSKA (reference sequence). The CDR3 totals 13 residues. CDR3 DNA: TGCAGTGCTGACAGGGCTCTACAAGAGACCCAGTACTTC. Protein product: CSADRALQETQYF.

This clonotype showed up many times. This chain links TRBV20-1 with TRBJ2-7, with a weak D call TRBD1 (7 bases). The CDR3 totals 12 residues. The germline V gene encodes CDR1 DFQATT and CDR2 SNEGSKA (reference sequence). V was shortened by 4 bases and J by 3 bases, with 10 bases between the two germline ends. CDR3 protein: CSAIQGGYEQYF. CDR3 DNA: TGCAGTGCTATTCAGGGGGGCTACGAGCAGTACTTC.

In its sample, this clonotype was seen a few times. CDR3 sequence (DNA): TGTGCCAGCAGTTCATACTACGAGCAGTACTTC. Encoded protein: CASSSYYEQYF. The chain is built from TRBV27 and TRBJ2-7; D unresolved. Germline-derived CDR1 and CDR2 are MNHEY and SMNVEV (reference sequence). Trimming pared 4 bases from V and 3 bases from J, leaving 4 bases between. The CDR3 runs to 11 residues.

This clonotype was picked up many times. V is TRBV6-1 and J is TRBJ2-3; D is unclear. Trimming took 5 bases from V and 0 from J, leaving 15 bases between them. The CDR3 loop spans 16 amino acids. Germline assignment: CDR1 MNHNS and CDR2 SASEGT. The CDR3 region has the DNA TGTGCCAGCAGTCTACACGGCGTCTCTAGCACAGATACGCAGTATTTT. This encodes CASSLHGVSSTDTQYF.